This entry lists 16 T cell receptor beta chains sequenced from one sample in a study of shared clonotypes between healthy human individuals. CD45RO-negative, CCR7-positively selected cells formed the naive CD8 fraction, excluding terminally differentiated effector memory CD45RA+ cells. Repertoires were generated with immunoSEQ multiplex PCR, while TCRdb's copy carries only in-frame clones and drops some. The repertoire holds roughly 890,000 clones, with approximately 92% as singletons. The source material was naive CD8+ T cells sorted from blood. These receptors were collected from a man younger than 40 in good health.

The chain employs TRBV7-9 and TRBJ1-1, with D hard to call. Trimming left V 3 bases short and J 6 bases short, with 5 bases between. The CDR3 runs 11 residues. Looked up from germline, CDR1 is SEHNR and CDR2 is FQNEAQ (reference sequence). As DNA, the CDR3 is TGTGCCAGCAGCTTGGAACCTGAAGCTTTCTTT. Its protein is CASSLEPEAFF.

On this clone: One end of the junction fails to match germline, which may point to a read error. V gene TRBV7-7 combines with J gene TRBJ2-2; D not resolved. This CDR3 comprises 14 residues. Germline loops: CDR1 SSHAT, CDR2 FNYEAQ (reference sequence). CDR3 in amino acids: CASSSDGRAGELFF. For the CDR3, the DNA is TGTGCTAGCAGCTCGGATGGAAGGGCCGGGGAGCTGTTTTTT. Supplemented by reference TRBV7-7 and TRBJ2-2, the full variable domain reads GAGVSQSPRYKVTKRGQDVTLRCDPISSHATLYWYQQALGQGPEFLTYFNYEAQPDKSGLPSDRFSAERPEGSISTLTIQRTEQRDSAMYRCASSSDGRAGELFFGEGSRLTVL.

The CDR3 sequence is CASSYGDDEQYF. The CDR3 DNA sequence: TGTGCCAGCAGTTACGGGGACGACGAGCAGTACTTC. The chain links TRBV6-5 to TRBJ2-7, with D perhaps given as TRBD1 or TRBD2 (5 bases each). CDR1 is MNHEY and CDR2 is SVGAGI in the germline V gene. With 2 bases removed from V and 5 bases from J, the gap between germline ends came to 7 bases. CDR3 length equals 12 residues.

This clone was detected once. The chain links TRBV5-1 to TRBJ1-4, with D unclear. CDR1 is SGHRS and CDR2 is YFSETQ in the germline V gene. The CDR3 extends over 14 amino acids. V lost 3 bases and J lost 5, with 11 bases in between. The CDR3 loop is CASSSYYPNEKLFF. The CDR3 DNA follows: TGCGCCAGCAGCTCCTATTACCCAAATGAAAAACTGTTTTTT. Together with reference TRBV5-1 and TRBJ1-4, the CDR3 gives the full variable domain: KAGVTQTPRYLIKTRGQQVTLSCSPISGHRSVSWYQQTPGQGLQFLFEYFSETQRNKGNFPGRFSGRQFSNSRSEMNVSTLELGDSALYLCASSSYYPNEKLFFGSGTQLSVL.

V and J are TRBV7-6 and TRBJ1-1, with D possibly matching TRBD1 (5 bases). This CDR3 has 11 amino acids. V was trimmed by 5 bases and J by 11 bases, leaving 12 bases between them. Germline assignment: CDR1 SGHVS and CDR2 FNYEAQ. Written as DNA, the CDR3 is TGTGCCAGCAGCCGCGGGACCGAGGCTTTCTTT. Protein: CASSRGTEAFF.

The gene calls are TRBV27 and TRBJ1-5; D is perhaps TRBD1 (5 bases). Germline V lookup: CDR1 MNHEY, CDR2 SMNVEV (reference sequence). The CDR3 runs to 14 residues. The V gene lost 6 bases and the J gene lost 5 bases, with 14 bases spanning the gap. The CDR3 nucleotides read TGTGCCAGCAGCTCCGCGGGGGGTTATCAGCCCCAGCATTTT. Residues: CASSSAGGYQPQHF.

The CDR3 bases are TGTGCCAGCAGTTCCATATTGGGGGGTCTAGCGGACAATGAGCAGTTCTTC. This codes for CASSSILGGLADNEQFF. The chain employs TRBV27 and TRBJ2-1, with 7 bases fitting TRBD2. Germline loops: CDR1 MNHEY, CDR2 SMNVEV (reference sequence). The ends lost 4 bases at V and 5 bases at J; junction bases unmatched: 14. The CDR3 is made up of 17 amino acids.

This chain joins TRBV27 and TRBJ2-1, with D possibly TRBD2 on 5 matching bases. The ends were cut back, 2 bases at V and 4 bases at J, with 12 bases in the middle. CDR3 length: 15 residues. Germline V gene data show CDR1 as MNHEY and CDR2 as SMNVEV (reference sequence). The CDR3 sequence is CASSLPLGGYNEQFF. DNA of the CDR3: TGTGCCAGCAGTTTACCCTTAGGCGGGTACAATGAGCAGTTCTTC.

In DNA, the CDR3 is TGTGCCAGCAGGTCCCGGGGGAAGGAGACCCAGTACTTC. It specifies CASRSRGKETQYF. The V and J genes are TRBV7-2 and TRBJ2-5; weak D call: TRBD2 (6 bases). Trimming shortened V by 6 bases and J by 5 bases, and 13 bases separated the two germline ends. The CDR3 has 13 amino acids. Looked up from germline, CDR1 is SGHTA and CDR2 is FQGNSA.

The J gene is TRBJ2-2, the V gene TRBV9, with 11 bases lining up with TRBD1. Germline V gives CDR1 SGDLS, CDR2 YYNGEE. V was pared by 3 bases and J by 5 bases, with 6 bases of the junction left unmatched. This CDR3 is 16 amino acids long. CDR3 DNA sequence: TGTGCCAGCAGCGGAAGGGACAGGGGGACAACCGGGGAGCTGTTTTTT. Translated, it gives CASSGRDRGTTGELFF.

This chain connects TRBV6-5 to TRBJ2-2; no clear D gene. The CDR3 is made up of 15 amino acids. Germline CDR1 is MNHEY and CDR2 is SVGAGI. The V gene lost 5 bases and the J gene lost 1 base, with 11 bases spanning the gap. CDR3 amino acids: CASSPNSGNTGELFF. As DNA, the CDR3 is TGTGCCAGCAGTCCGAATTCGGGGAACACCGGGGAGCTGTTTTTT.

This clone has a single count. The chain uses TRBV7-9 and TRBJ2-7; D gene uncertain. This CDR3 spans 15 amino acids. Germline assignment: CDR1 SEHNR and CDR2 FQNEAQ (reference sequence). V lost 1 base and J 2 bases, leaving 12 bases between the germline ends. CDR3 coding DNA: TGTGCCAGCAGCTTAGTAGAGTCGGCGGCCTACGAGCAGTACTTC. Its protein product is CASSLVESAAYEQYF. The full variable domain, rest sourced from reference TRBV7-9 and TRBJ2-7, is DTGVSQNPRHKITKRGQNVTFRCDPISEHNRLYWYRQTLGQGPEFLTYFQNEAQLEKSRLLSDRFSAERPKGSFSTLEIQRTEQGDSAMYLCASSLVESAAYEQYFGPGTRLTVT.

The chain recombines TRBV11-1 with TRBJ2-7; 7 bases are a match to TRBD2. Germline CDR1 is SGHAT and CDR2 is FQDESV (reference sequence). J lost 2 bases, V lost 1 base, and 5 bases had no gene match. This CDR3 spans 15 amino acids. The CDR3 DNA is TGTGCCAGCAGCTTAGGGGCTAGCGGCACCTACGAGCAGTACTTC. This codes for CASSLGASGTYEQYF.

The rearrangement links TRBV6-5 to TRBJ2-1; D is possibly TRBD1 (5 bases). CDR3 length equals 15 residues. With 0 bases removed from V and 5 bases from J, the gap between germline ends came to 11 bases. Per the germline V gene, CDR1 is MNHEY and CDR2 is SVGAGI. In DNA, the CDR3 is TGTGCCAGCAGTTACTCGATTCCAGGGAACAATGAGCAGTTCTTC. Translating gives CASSYSIPGNNEQFF.

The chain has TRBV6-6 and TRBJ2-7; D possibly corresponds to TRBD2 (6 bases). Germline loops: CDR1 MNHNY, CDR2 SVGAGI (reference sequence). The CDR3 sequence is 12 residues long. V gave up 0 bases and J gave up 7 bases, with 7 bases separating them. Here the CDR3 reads CASSYSEGEQYF. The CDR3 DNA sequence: TGTGCCAGCAGTTACTCGGAGGGGGAGCAGTACTTC.

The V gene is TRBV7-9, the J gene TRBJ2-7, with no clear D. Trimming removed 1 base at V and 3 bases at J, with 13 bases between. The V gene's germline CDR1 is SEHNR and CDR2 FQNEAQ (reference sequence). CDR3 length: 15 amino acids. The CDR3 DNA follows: TGTGCCAGCAGCTTAGAAACTCTCATCTACTACGAGCAGTACTTC. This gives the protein CASSLETLIYYEQYF.